This TCR beta chain was recovered during a study of shared clonotypes between healthy human individuals. Findings and limits, study-wide: Among the subsets, naive ones generally showed larger estimated richness than memory ones.

Germline V gene lookup returns CDR1 LNHDA and CDR2 SQIVND (reference sequence). V shed 5 bases, J shed 6 bases, and the junction held 6 bases outside the gene matches. There are 15 residues in the CDR3. CD4+ cell separation produced CD45RA+ naive and CD45RA-negative memory subsets. With respect to this clone: Its antigen is unidentified.

For sorted subsets, approximately 0.2 ug DNA per replicate equaled about 27,000 T cell genomes. TCRdb's copy holds only in-frame clones and misses some; the assay was immunoSEQ multiplex PCR. The table records under 650,000 clones, around 96% of them present only once. The receptor was isolated from a woman between 25 and 40 years old in good health. J is TRBJ2-4 and V is TRBV19, with TRBD2 matching 11 bases. Sequenced sample: naive CD4+ T cells sorted from blood. The subset denotes: CD45RA+ positively selected. CDR3 sequence (DNA): TGTGCCAGTAGTGACCCGGGACTAGCGGCAAACATTCAGTACTTC. This gives the protein CASSDPGLAANIQYF. Supplemented by reference TRBV19 and TRBJ2-4, the full variable domain reads DGGITQSPKYLFRKEGQNVTLSCEQNLNHDAMYWYRQDPGQGLRLIYYSQIVNDFQKGDIAEGYSVSREKKESFPLTVTSAQKNPTAFYLCASSDPGLAANIQYFGAGTRLSVL.